This paragraph reports one T cell receptor beta chain. Antigen: not known. These data originate in a study of T cell responses to AZD1222 COVID-19 vaccine. Study-wide results and caveats: All repertoire sampling was performed exclusively after the peak T cell response.

Using immunoSEQ multiplex PCR, the repertoire was profiled, and TCRdb retains in-frame clones only, with some absent. The repertoire consists of approximately 50,000 clones, with 65% to 90% occurring once and the leading ten covering 6.5% to 8.5%. This specimen was peripheral blood, taken 28 days after the second AZD1222 dose. This receptor was identified in an adult who received the AZD1222 COVID-19 vaccine.

In DNA form, the CDR3 reads TGTGCCAGCAGCTTGCTAGCGACTAGCACAGATACGCAGTATTTT. Its protein product is CASSLLATSTDTQYF. The gene calls are TRBV5-4 and TRBJ2-3, with D perhaps matching TRBD2 (6 bases). V shed 1 base and J shed 0 bases, with 9 bases lying between them. CDR1 SGHNT and CDR2 YYREEE come from the germline V gene (reference sequence). The length of the CDR3 is 15 residues.